Presented here are 18 T cell receptor beta chains from one specimen sequenced in a study of CD8 T cells in Susac syndrome. Random hexamers were used to reverse transcribe an amount of roughly 0.5 to 1 ug RNA. TCRdb analysed the immunoSEQ multiplex PCR reads with MiXCR anew, one entry per CDR3 protein. The data show hundreds of thousands of distinct CDR3 sequences, roughly 93% seen once. Sequenced sample: CD4+ T cells from PBMCs. The source is a human donor with multiple sclerosis.

The chain uses TRBV6-1 and TRBJ1-5; weak D call: TRBD1 (5 bases). The CDR3 is made up of 14 amino acids. V dropped 9 bases and J dropped 1 base, with 13 bases sitting between them. CDR1 is MNHNS and CDR2 is SASEGT in the germline V gene. The CDR3 protein is CASWDGWSNQPQHF. In DNA, the CDR3 is TGTGCCAGTTGGGACGGATGGAGCAATCAGCCCCAGCATTTT.

The rearrangement links TRBV5-1 to TRBJ2-6, with D perhaps TRBD2 (5 bases). Germline CDR1 reads SGHRS; CDR2 reads YFSETQ. V was clipped by 1 base and J by 0 bases, with 8 bases between them. The CDR3 contains 16 residues. CDR3 DNA sequence: TGCGCCAGCAGCTTGTCGGGGAACTCTGGGGCCAACGTCCTGACTTTC. This sequence encodes CASSLSGNSGANVLTF.

The chain joins TRBV4-1 to TRBJ2-2; 15 bases match TRBD2. J lost 4 bases, V lost 7 bases, and 10 bases had no gene match. Germline V gene data show CDR1 as MGHRA and CDR2 as YSYEKL. The CDR3 totals 18 residues. CDR3 nucleotide sequence: TGCGCCAGCACTCGCGGACTAGCGGGGGGGCCGGTCACCGGGGAGCTGTTTTTT. This encodes CASTRGLAGGPVTGELFF.

This clonotype was seen more than once but under ten times. V gene TRBV7-9 combines with J gene TRBJ1-6; D uncertain. The V gene lost 3 bases and the J gene lost 7 bases, with 1 base spanning the gap. The CDR3 is made up of 11 amino acids. CDR1 is SEHNR and CDR2 is FQNEAQ in the germline V gene (reference sequence). The CDR3 bases are TGTGCCAGCAGCTTGAATTCACCCCTCCACTTT. It specifies CASSLNSPLHF.

J is TRBJ2-7 and V is TRBV4-2; perhaps TRBD2 as D (5 bases). CDR1 is LGHNA and CDR2 is YNFKEQ in the germline V gene. Trimming stripped 1 base from V and 6 bases from J, with 10 bases between. This CDR3 comprises 13 residues. The CDR3 DNA reads TGTGCCAGCAGCCAAGGTCGGGGTGGCGAGCAGTACTTC. Protein product: CASSQGRGGEQYF.

The chain joins TRBV13 to TRBJ2-5; D ambiguous. This CDR3 has 13 amino acids. V lost 1 base to trimming and J lost 5 bases, with 8 bases between them. Per germline, CDR1 PRHDT and CDR2 FYEKMQ (reference sequence). The CDR3 DNA reads as TGTGCCAGCAGCTTAGTCGGTTGGGAGACCCAGTACTTC. As protein: CASSLVGWETQYF.

The chain employs TRBV4-2 and TRBJ2-1; TRBD2 aligns across 14 bases. Germline V gene lookup returns CDR1 LGHNA and CDR2 YNFKEQ. The CDR3 is 15 amino acids. After removal of 6 bases from V and 4 bases from J, the junction contained 2 bases not matched to a gene. Written as DNA, the CDR3 is TGTGCCAGCAGGACTAGCGGGAGGGGTTACAATGAGCAGTTCTTC. It specifies CASRTSGRGYNEQFF.

This chain connects TRBV19 to TRBJ1-1; 8 positions match TRBD1. Germline values: CDR1 LNHDA, CDR2 SQIVND (reference sequence). The CDR3 consists of 14 residues. J was trimmed by 1 base and V by 6 bases; bases with no gene match: 4. The CDR3 DNA sequence: TGTGCCAGTAGGACGACAGGGGCGAACACTGAAGCTTTCTTT. Translation: CASRTTGANTEAFF.

This chain connects TRBV2 to TRBJ1-4; D not resolved. The CDR3 runs 12 residues. CDR1 and CDR2 (germline): SNHLY, FYNNEI. The V end was cut by 8 bases, the J end by 1 base, with 5 bases between. The CDR3: CASWGTNEKLFF. For the CDR3, the DNA is TGTGCCAGCTGGGGAACTAATGAAAAACTGTTTTTT.

The chain couples TRBV5-1 to TRBJ2-3; D gene uncertain. The CDR3 is 14 residues long. CDR1 and CDR2 from the germline V gene are SGHRS and YFSETQ. Trimming pared 0 bases from V and 2 bases from J, leaving 7 bases between. The CDR3 sequence: CASSLVFLTDTQYF. As DNA, the CDR3 is TGCGCCAGCAGCTTGGTTTTTCTCACAGATACGCAGTATTTT.

The J gene is TRBJ1-1, the V gene TRBV20-1, with D maybe TRBD1 (6 bases). The germline V gene encodes CDR1 DFQATT and CDR2 SNEGSKA (reference sequence). Trimming pared 6 bases from V and 1 base from J, leaving 12 bases between. The CDR3 consists of 13 residues. This CDR3 reads CSAGRQENTEAFF. The CDR3, as DNA: TGCAGTGCGGGACGACAGGAGAACACTGAAGCTTTCTTT.

The chain links TRBV2 to TRBJ1-6; D may be TRBD1 (5 bases). Looked up from germline, CDR1 is SNHLY and CDR2 is FYNNEI. The CDR3 covers 13 residues. Trimming removed 7 bases from V and 8 bases from J, with 12 bases in between. The CDR3 sequence: CASNGMGDSPLHF. The CDR3 region has the DNA TGTGCCAGCAACGGGATGGGGGATTCACCCCTCCACTTT.

Concerning this clonotype itself: The junction differs from germline at one of its ends, possibly a read error. This sequence joins TRBV29-1 and TRBJ1-1; D gene ambiguous. The CDR3 loop spans 16 amino acids. The germline CDR1 and CDR2 sequences are SQVTM and ANQGSEA. DNA for the CDR3: TGCAGCGTTGAACGTTGGATCGGGGTCATGAACACTGAAGTTTTCTTT. Translating gives CSVERWIGVMNTEVFF.

The chain uses TRBV19 and TRBJ2-1, with a weak D call TRBD2 (6 bases). The V end lost 5 bases, the J end lost 12 bases, and 14 bases lay between the germline ends. The CDR3 contains 12 residues. From germline, CDR1 is LNHDA and CDR2 SQIVND (reference sequence). DNA of the CDR3: TGTGCCAGTAGTCGCGGTGGGGAGGTGCAGTTCTTC. Its protein is CASSRGGEVQFF.

The chain joins TRBV5-1 to TRBJ2-5, with D possibly TRBD1 on 6 matching bases. Germline V gene lookup returns CDR1 SGHRS and CDR2 YFSETQ. The CDR3 sequence is 14 residues long. The ends were cut back, 7 bases at V and 0 bases at J, with 13 bases in the middle. CDR3 residues: CASGDRRYQETQYF. Written as DNA, the CDR3 is TGCGCCAGCGGCGACAGGAGGTACCAAGAGACCCAGTACTTC.

CDR3 DNA sequence: TGTGCCAGTAGTATACGTGGGACAGGGGAAGAGCAGTACTTC. Protein: CASSIRGTGEEQYF. The chain combines TRBV19 with TRBJ2-7; 10 nucleotides line up with TRBD1. CDR3 length: 14 amino acids. Germline values: CDR1 LNHDA, CDR2 SQIVND (reference sequence). With 2 bases clipped from V and 7 bases from J, the junction kept 5 bases outside the gene matches.

This sequence joins TRBV4-1 and TRBJ2-5, with TRBD2 as a possible D gene (6 bases). This CDR3 is 13 amino acids long. Trimming pared 5 bases from V and 4 bases from J, leaving 11 bases between. Germline V lookup: CDR1 MGHRA, CDR2 YSYEKL. The CDR3 DNA reads as TGCGCCAGCAGCTGGGGACTCCTAGAGACCCAGTACTTC. It yields the protein CASSWGLLETQYF.

The chain couples TRBV12-3 or TRBV12-4 to TRBJ2-5; maybe TRBD1 (5 bases). Between the trimmed V and J ends, which lost 4 bases and 2 bases, there was a span of 8 bases. The CDR3 totals 13 residues. The DNA of the CDR3 is TGTGCCAGCAGTTACAAGGGGCAAGAGACCCAGTACTTC. Amino acid sequence: CASSYKGQETQYF.